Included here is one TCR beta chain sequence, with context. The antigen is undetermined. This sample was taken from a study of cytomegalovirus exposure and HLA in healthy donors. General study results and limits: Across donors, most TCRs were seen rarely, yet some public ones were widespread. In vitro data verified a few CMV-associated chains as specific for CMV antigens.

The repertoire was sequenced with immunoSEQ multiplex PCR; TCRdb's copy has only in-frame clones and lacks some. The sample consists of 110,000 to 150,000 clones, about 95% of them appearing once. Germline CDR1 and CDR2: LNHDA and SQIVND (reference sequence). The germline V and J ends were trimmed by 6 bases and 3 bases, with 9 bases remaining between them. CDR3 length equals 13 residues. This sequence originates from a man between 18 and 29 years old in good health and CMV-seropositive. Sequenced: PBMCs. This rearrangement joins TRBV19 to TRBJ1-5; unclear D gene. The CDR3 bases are TGTGCCAGTAGCTTCGGGTTCAATCAGCCCCAGCATTTT. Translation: CASSFGFNQPQHF.